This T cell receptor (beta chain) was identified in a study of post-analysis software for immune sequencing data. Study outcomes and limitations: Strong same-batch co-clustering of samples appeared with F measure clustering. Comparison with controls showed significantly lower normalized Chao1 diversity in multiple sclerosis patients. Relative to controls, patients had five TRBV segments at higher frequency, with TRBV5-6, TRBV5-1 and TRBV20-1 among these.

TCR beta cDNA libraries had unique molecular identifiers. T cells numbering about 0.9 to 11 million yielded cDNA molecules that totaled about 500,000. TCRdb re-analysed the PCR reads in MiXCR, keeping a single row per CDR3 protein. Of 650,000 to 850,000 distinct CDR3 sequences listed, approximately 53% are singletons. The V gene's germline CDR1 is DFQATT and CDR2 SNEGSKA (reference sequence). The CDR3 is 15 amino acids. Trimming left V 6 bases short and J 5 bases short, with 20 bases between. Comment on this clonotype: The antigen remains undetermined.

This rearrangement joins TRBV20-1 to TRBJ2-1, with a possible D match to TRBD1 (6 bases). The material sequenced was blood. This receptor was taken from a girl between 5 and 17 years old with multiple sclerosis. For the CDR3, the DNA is TGCAGTGCCAGTACCAGAATCCAGGGGAACAATGAGCAGTTCTTC. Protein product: CSASTRIQGNNEQFF.